Shown below are 5 T cell receptor beta chains from a single sample sequenced in a study of cytomegalovirus exposure and HLA in healthy donors. In the PCR, 60 Vbeta and 13 Jbeta primers were used. Produced via immunoSEQ multiplex PCR; TCRdb's table is partial and in-frame only. Of 100,000 to 150,000 clones in the sample, more than 75% were seen once. What was sequenced was PBMCs. The receptor source for this set is a woman aged 55 to 70 in good health and CMV-seropositive.

The CDR3 here is CASSQERTGGTDTQYF. The CDR3, as DNA: TGCGCCAGCAGCCAAGAACGGACAGGAGGCACAGATACGCAGTATTTT. The genes are TRBV4-3 and TRBJ2-3; 7 bases line up with TRBD1. The CDR3 has 16 amino acids. From germline, CDR1 is LGHNA and CDR2 YSLEER. Trimming cost V 0 bases and J 1 base; bases outside gene matches: 4.

The J gene is TRBJ2-3, the V gene TRBV2; 7 nucleotides match TRBD2. CDR1 is SNHLY, CDR2 FYNNEI, per germline. With V trimmed by 4 bases and J by 1 base, 5 bases remained unmatched. The CDR3 covers 15 residues. CDR3 region: CASSGFLAGTDTQYF. As DNA, the CDR3 is TGTGCCAGCAGTGGGTTCCTAGCGGGCACAGATACGCAGTATTTT.

The V gene is TRBV7-8, the J gene TRBJ1-3, with D maybe TRBD1 (6 bases). V dropped 3 bases and J dropped 0 bases, with 18 bases sitting between them. The CDR3 runs to 18 residues. Germline-derived CDR1 and CDR2 are SGHVS and FQNEAQ. The CDR3 protein is CASSLSPGERFSGNTIYF. The CDR3 DNA follows: TGTGCCAGCAGCTTGTCTCCAGGGGAGCGGTTCTCTGGAAACACCATATATTTT.

The J gene is TRBJ2-1, the V gene TRBV7-2, with 8 nucleotides matching TRBD1. The CDR3 contains 14 residues. J was trimmed by 8 bases and V by 4 bases; bases with no gene match: 7. The V gene's germline CDR1 is SGHTA and CDR2 FQGNSA. The CDR3 protein is CASSSTGATDEQFF. Written as DNA, the CDR3 is TGTGCCAGCAGCTCGACAGGGGCCACCGATGAGCAGTTCTTC.

This clone has just a few counts. The chain has TRBV7-2 and TRBJ1-2; a weak D match, TRBD1 (6 bases). This CDR3 region has 14 residues. With 6 bases removed from V and 2 bases from J, the gap between germline ends came to 13 bases. Germline CDR1 and CDR2: SGHTA and FQGNSA. DNA for the CDR3: TGTGCCAGCAGTATCAGGACAGAGAACTATGGCTACACCTTC. Translation gives CASSIRTENYGYTF.